Listed here is a single T cell receptor beta chain. Its target is not known. The data derive from a study of T-cell reconstitution after alpha-beta-depleted transplantation in children. Study-level results: A year post-transplant, T-cell counts and diversity derived mostly from newly produced T cells. Elevated TCRbeta diversity at day 60 was traced, in some patients, to surviving recipient T cells and thymic progenitors. About two months after transplant, alpha-beta T cells reportedly came from several hundred expanded graft clones.

V lost 5 bases, J lost 0 bases, and 10 bases lay in between. In germline, CDR1 is LNHDA, CDR2 SQIVND (reference sequence). The CDR3 runs to 15 residues. Unique molecular identifiers were incorporated during preparation of the TCRbeta library. From the PCR reads, TCRdb called clonotypes with MiXCR, one entry per CDR3 protein. The table lists 200,000 to 300,000 distinct CDR3 sequences, roughly 24% of them singletons, with 2.6% in the top ten. The chain carries TRBV19 and TRBJ2-2, with D unresolved. This clonotype was sampled from a girl aged 2 to 9 with Fanconi anemia, due to receive a stem cell transplant. The source material was PBMCs, sampled before TCRalphabeta/CD19-depleted stem cell transplant. CDR3 in amino acids: CASSGVSPNTGELFF. CDR3 sequence (DNA): TGTGCCAGTAGTGGCGTCAGCCCGAACACCGGGGAGCTGTTTTTT.